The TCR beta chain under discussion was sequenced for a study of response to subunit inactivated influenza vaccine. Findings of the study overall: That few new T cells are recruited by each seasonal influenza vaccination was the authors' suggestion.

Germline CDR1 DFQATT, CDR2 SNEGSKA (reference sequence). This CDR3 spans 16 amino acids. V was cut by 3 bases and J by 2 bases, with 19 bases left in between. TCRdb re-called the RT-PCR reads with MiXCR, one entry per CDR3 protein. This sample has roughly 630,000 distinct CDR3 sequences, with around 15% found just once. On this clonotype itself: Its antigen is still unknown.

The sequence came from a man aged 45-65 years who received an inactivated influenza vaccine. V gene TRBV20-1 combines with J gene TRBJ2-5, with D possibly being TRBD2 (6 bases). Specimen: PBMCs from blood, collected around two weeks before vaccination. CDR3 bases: TGCAGTGCTAGTTTACTGGCGGGGAAACCTCAAGAGACCCAGTACTTC. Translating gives CSASLLAGKPQETQYF.